The 26 T cell receptor beta chains presented below share a single source sample, sequenced in a study of T-cell reconstitution after alpha-beta-depleted transplantation in children. Preparation of the TCRbeta library was carried out with unique molecular identifiers. TCRdb re-called the PCR reads through MiXCR, storing one row per CDR3 protein. The sample holds around 450,000 distinct CDR3 sequences, under 12% seen once. The material was PBMCs, obtained before TCRalphabeta/CD19-depleted stem cell transplant. Every receptor here comes from a child aged 2 to 10 with inherited bone marrow failure, due to receive a stem cell transplant.

This clonotype turned up a few times. V usage is TRBV7-2 and J usage is TRBJ2-1, with no clear D. This CDR3 has 15 amino acids. Germline CDR1 and CDR2: SGHTA and FQGNSA. The V gene lost 2 bases and the J gene lost 5 bases, with 13 bases spanning the gap. DNA for the CDR3: TGTGCCAGCAGCTTAAACAGCCTAGGGAACAATGAGCAGTTCTTC. Translating gives CASSLNSLGNNEQFF.

This clonotype was observed a few times. At one end, the junction sequence differs from germline, possibly due to a read error. The chain combines TRBV19 with TRBJ2-2; unclear D gene. The CDR3 spans 12 residues. CDR1 LNHDA and CDR2 SQIVND come from the germline V gene (reference sequence). CDR3 in amino acids: CAISIGTGELFF. As DNA, the CDR3 is TGTGCCATTAGTATTGGAACCGGGGAGCTGTTTTTT.

This clonotype was observed a few times. V and J are TRBV20-1 and TRBJ2-3; D ambiguous. The CDR3 is made up of 12 amino acids. Trimming stripped 6 bases from V and 4 bases from J, with 11 bases between. Germline CDR1 reads DFQATT; CDR2 reads SNEGSKA (reference sequence). The CDR3: CSAGIGADTQYF. CDR3 DNA: TGCAGTGCGGGCATTGGGGCAGATACGCAGTATTTT.

Of note for this clonotype: One junction end does not reproduce the germline sequence, and a read error may be involved. The V gene is TRBV30, the J gene TRBJ2-3, with D perhaps matching TRBD2 (6 bases). Germline V gene lookup returns CDR1 GTSNPN and CDR2 SVGIG (reference sequence). The CDR3 contains 15 residues. The chain's CDR3 is CAWSVHPGSKDTQYF. For the CDR3, the DNA is TGTGCCTGGAGTGTACATCCCGGGAGCAAAGATACGCAGTATTTT.

The chain links TRBV5-1 to TRBJ1-1, with D possibly TRBD1 on 5 matching bases. Trimming took 4 bases from V and 8 from J, leaving 15 bases between them. The CDR3 spans 13 residues. Per germline, CDR1 SGHRS and CDR2 YFSETQ. CDR3 residues: CASSGQGRSEAFF. CDR3 nucleotides: TGCGCCAGCAGCGGTCAGGGTAGAAGCGAAGCTTTCTTT.

This clonotype was seen at least ten times. V gene TRBV12-3 or TRBV12-4 combines with J gene TRBJ2-7; D remains unclear. V lost 3 bases, J lost 0 bases, and 9 bases lay in between. The CDR3 sequence is 14 residues long. The CDR3 region has the DNA TGTGCCAGCAGTTTCTTCCAGGACTCCTACGAGCAGTACTTC. It is translated as CASSFFQDSYEQYF.

There are many counts of this clonotype. The genes are TRBV12-3 or TRBV12-4 and TRBJ2-5; D may match TRBD1 or TRBD2 (5 bases each). This CDR3 contains 13 residues. Trimming shortened V by 6 bases and J by 1 base, and 9 bases separated the two germline ends. The CDR3 here is CASSAGSQETQYF. The CDR3 DNA reads as TGTGCCAGCAGCGCAGGGAGCCAAGAGACCCAGTACTTC.

For this clonotype: A much larger clone sits a single nucleotide away, making a read error possible. This sequence joins TRBV12-3 or TRBV12-4 and TRBJ2-3; 8 bases agree with TRBD1. This CDR3 spans 14 amino acids. CDR3 sequence: CASCFGQGRDTQYF. The CDR3 nucleotides are TGTGCCAGCTGTTTCGGACAGGGAAGAGATACGCAGTATTTT.

The chain joins TRBV30 to TRBJ1-2; 8 bases fit TRBD1. The J segment lost 8 bases and the V segment lost 3 bases, leaving 17 bases of the junction unmatched. CDR3 size: 16 residues. CDR1 and CDR2 (germline): GTSNPN, SVGIG (reference sequence). In nucleotides, the CDR3 is TGTGCCTGGAGCGGGACAGGTATTACATCTGGAGAAGGCTACACCTTC. It codes for CAWSGTGITSGEGYTF. The full variable domain, in which reference TRBV30 and TRBJ1-2 provide the parts outside the CDR3, is SQTIHQWPATLVQPVGSPLSLECTVEGTSNPNLYWYRQAAGRGLQLLFYSVGIGQISSEVPQNLSASRPQDRQFILSSKKLLLSDSGFYLCAWSGTGITSGEGYTFGSGTRLTVV.

V usage is TRBV13 and J usage is TRBJ2-7; D remains ambiguous. Germline CDR1 PRHDT, CDR2 FYEKMQ (reference sequence). The V gene lost 4 bases and the J gene lost 6 bases, with 10 bases spanning the gap. The CDR3 contains 12 residues. The CDR3 DNA reads as TGTGCCAGCAGCTGGCACTGGTTCGAGCAGTACTTC. This gives the protein CASSWHWFEQYF.

This clonotype was counted at least ten times. The chain combines TRBV28 with TRBJ2-1; 7 nucleotides line up with TRBD1. The germline CDR1 and CDR2 sequences are MDHEN and SYDVKM. This CDR3 spans 15 amino acids. V shed 3 bases and J 9 bases; nucleotides not matched to a gene: 11. The CDR3 DNA reads TGTGCCAGCAGTTTTAGAGGGGGCGGGCCCTCTGAGCAGTTCTTC. This codes for CASSFRGGGPSEQFF.

This chain joins TRBV28 and TRBJ1-6; TRBD1 matches at 8 bases. The CDR3 contains 15 residues. Germline lookup yields CDR1 MDHEN and CDR2 SYDVKM. V was clipped by 6 bases and J by 7 bases; unmatched bases: 8. The CDR3 nucleotides read TGTGCCAGCAGCTACCTCACAGGGGGGAATTCACCCCTCCACTTT. Amino acid sequence: CASSYLTGGNSPLHF.

The gene calls are TRBV23-1 and TRBJ1-5; D unresolved. TRBV23-1 is filed as an ORF, its function uncertain. CDR3 length: 11 residues. V gave up 2 bases and J gave up 12 bases, with 8 bases separating them. CDR3 nucleotides: TGCGCCAGCAGTCAAAGAGTTCTCCAGCATTTT. This sequence encodes CASSQRVLQHF.

The table lists this clonotype with many counts. This chain uses TRBV10-3 with TRBJ2-7; D is possibly TRBD1 (6 bases). Germline loops: CDR1 ENHRY, CDR2 SYGVKD. V gave up 3 bases and J gave up 4 bases, with 13 bases separating them. The CDR3 runs 14 residues. DNA of the CDR3: TGTGCCATCAGTGATCAGGGGTTACTTTACGAGCAGTACTTC. It is translated as CAISDQGLLYEQYF.

This clonotype was seen more than once but under ten times. The genes are TRBV3-1 and TRBJ2-3, with D uncertain. CDR1 is LGHDT, CDR2 YNNKEL, per germline (reference sequence). This CDR3 has 13 amino acids. V lost 0 bases and J lost 9, with 10 bases in between. CDR3 sequence reads: CASSQDEIATQYF. Here the CDR3 DNA reads TGTGCCAGCAGCCAAGACGAAATTGCCACGCAGTATTTT.

This clonotype was seen a handful of times. This chain connects TRBV11-2 to TRBJ2-7; D not certain. Germline loops: CDR1 SGHAT, CDR2 FQNNGV. V was cut by 2 bases and J by 5 bases, with 7 bases left in between. This CDR3 is 12 amino acids long. The chain's CDR3 is CASSLTRNEQYF. The CDR3 region has the DNA TGTGCCAGCAGCTTAACCCGAAACGAGCAGTACTTC.

Turning to this clonotype: A much larger clone differs by one base, so this may be a read error. The chain joins TRBV20-1 to TRBJ2-1, with D uncertain. Germline assignment: CDR1 DFQATT and CDR2 SNEGSKA (reference sequence). This CDR3 is built from 14 residues. CDR3 DNA sequence: TGCGGTGCTAGAGATAAGGGCTCCTACAATGAGCAGTTCTTC. Amino acids: CGARDKGSYNEQFF.

This clonotype was picked up a small number of times. In DNA form, the CDR3 reads TGTGCCAGCAGTTACCCGGGACACATTACCTACGAGCAGTACTTC. Translating it yields CASSYPGHITYEQYF. The chain couples TRBV6-2 or TRBV6-3 to TRBJ2-7; a possible D gene is TRBD1 (6 bases). Germline CDR1 and CDR2: MNHEY and SVGEGT. V lost 2 bases to trimming and J lost 2 bases, with 13 bases between them. The CDR3 is made up of 15 amino acids.

This clonotype was observed at least ten times. This chain's CDR3 is CASRSLAGGTYEQYF. The CDR3 region has the DNA TGTGCCAGCCGATCACTAGCGGGAGGCACCTACGAGCAGTACTTC. The genes are TRBV6-5 and TRBJ2-7, with TRBD2 matching 12 bases. The CDR3 length is 15 residues. Germline-derived CDR1 and CDR2 are MNHEY and SVGAGI. V lost 8 bases to trimming and J lost 2 bases; unmatched junction nucleotides: 7.

This clonotype was picked up many times. The CDR3 DNA is TGTGCCAGCACTGGGAGCGTCGAGCAGTTCTTC. Protein product: CASTGSVEQFF. V usage is TRBV7-9 and J usage is TRBJ2-1, with D possibly TRBD2 on 5 matching bases. The germline V and J ends were trimmed by 7 bases and 10 bases, with 11 bases remaining between them. The CDR3 is 11 residues long. Looked up from germline, CDR1 is SEHNR and CDR2 is FQNEAQ (reference sequence).

This clonotype was counted a few times. V and J are TRBV20-1 and TRBJ2-1; 9 bases align to TRBD2. Germline CDR1 reads DFQATT; CDR2 reads SNEGSKA (reference sequence). Trimming took 7 bases from V and 8 from J; bases not matched to a gene: 15. The CDR3 contains 15 residues. CDR3 sequence reads: CSVRSRRTSVDEQFF. For the CDR3, the DNA is TGCAGTGTCAGGAGCCGCCGGACTAGCGTCGATGAGCAGTTCTTC.

This clonotype was counted ten times or more. The CDR3 bases are TGTGCCAGCAGCTTAGCCTCGGGACTAGCGGGAGAGACCCAGTACTTC. It encodes CASSLASGLAGETQYF. The rearrangement uses TRBV7-6 and TRBJ2-5; TRBD2 agrees at 12 bases. Germline lookup yields CDR1 SGHVS and CDR2 FNYEAQ. Germline trimming cut 0 bases from V and 4 bases from J; bases unmatched to any gene: 3. The CDR3 totals 16 residues.

Points on this clonotype: Being one base from a much bigger clone, this may be a read error. The gene calls are TRBV6-2 or TRBV6-3 and TRBJ2-1, with D maybe TRBD2 (5 bases). The CDR3 has 14 amino acids. The germline CDR1 and CDR2 sequences are MNHEY and SVGEGT. The CDR3 region has the DNA TGTGCCAGCAGTTACTCGGACTCGCTCAATGAGCAGTTGTTC. Translation: CASSYSDSLNEQLF.

The chain has TRBV29-1 and TRBJ1-2; D unclear. Germline CDR1 is SQVTM and CDR2 is ANQGSEA. The germline V and J ends were trimmed by 2 bases and 4 bases, with 14 bases remaining between them. There are 14 residues in the CDR3. The CDR3 bases are TGCAGCGTTGAATTTAGACGTACTATCTATGGCTACACCTTC. Translated, it gives CSVEFRRTIYGYTF.

The rearrangement links TRBV5-1 to TRBJ2-5; 11 bases agree with TRBD2. J lost 1 base, V lost 4 bases, and 9 bases had no gene match. The CDR3 covers 17 residues. Germline V gene lookup returns CDR1 SGHRS and CDR2 YFSETQ. The CDR3 nucleotides read TGCGCCAGCAGCCCACTACCGGGACTAGCGGCCCAAGAGACCCAGTACTTC. Translated: CASSPLPGLAAQETQYF.

Concerning this clonotype: Possible read error: a much larger clone is one base away. The CDR3 loop is CSVESGVAGIADTQYF. The CDR3 DNA is TGCAGCGTTGAAAGTGGGGTAGCGGGGATCGCAGATACGCAGTATTTT. The rearrangement joins TRBV29-1 to TRBJ2-3, with 8 bases fitting TRBD2. Trimming cost V 2 bases and J 4 bases; bases outside gene matches: 11. This CDR3 is 16 amino acids long. Germline V lookup: CDR1 SQVTM, CDR2 ANQGSEA.